The present entry profiles one T cell receptor beta chain with its context. Its antigen is currently not known. Base quality data are lacking; no much larger clone is found one base away. Library preparation employed the immunoSEQ multiplex PCR assay. The multiplex PCR relied on a mix of 60 forward primers for TCR Vbeta segments and 13 reverse primers for TCR Jbeta segments. The CDR3 region of rearranged TCR beta genes was amplified from genomic DNA by a multiplex PCR assay. The amplified TCR beta libraries were sequenced on the Illumina HiSeq System as 87-base-pair reads. In the paper's pipeline: In a later analysis, tens of millions of unique TCR beta chains were counted across the 500 to 850 repertoires, and roughly 11 million of these chains were shared by at least two donors. Raw reads were error-corrected and collapsed into unique sequences with a nearest-neighbor algorithm that merged closely related sequences to remove PCR and sequencing errors. CDR3 sequences were aligned to IMGT reference sequences to assign V, D and J gene segments. For a sequence to be retained, at least a six-nucleotide match to both a V gene segment and a J gene segment was required. Rearrangements were called productive when the CDR3 lacked stop codons and stayed in frame with V and J; all others were non-productive. Following IMGT convention, CDR3 was defined as the stretch from the second conserved V-encoded cysteine to the conserved J-encoded phenylalanine. The earlier analysis of 500 to 750 of the donors excluded any sequence lacking an unambiguous match to a single V gene segment. An earlier analysis of approximately 590 of the donors called V segments functional above 56.7% productive rearrangements and segregating when the between-donor standard deviation exceeded 5%. A statistical classification framework was developed to diagnose cytomegalovirus status using the catalog of TCR beta chain sequences. In a later analysis, V and J genes were assigned by comparing TCR nucleotide sequences against IMGT/GENE-DB human TR gene sequences. The TCRdist pipeline was used in a later analysis to assign CDR3 sequences and most-parsimonious VDJ recombination scenarios. In a later analysis, each TCR beta chain was defined by its CDR3 amino acid sequence together with its V-gene family, and reads without a unique V-gene family were excluded. To address suspected cross-contamination and a sequencing artifact, a later analysis removed a few hundred highly shared, low-generation-probability nucleotide sequences. In a later analysis, a clonal expansion index was calculated for each public chain from normalized within-repertoire ranks of inferred template counts. A later analysis computed generation probabilities with a VDJ recombination model fitted to out-of-frame rearrangements, and checked the results against IGoR. In a later analysis, hypergeometric tests were used to score TCR-TCR, TCR-HLA and TCR-CMV co-occurrence, with a repertoire-size bias correction applied to TCR pairs. To estimate false discovery rates, a later analysis permuted the HLA or CMV assignments 20 times. In a later analysis, co-occurring TCRs were grouped with DBSCAN, and TCRdist sequence similarity was added when clustering was performed within HLA-allele-positive subsets. Repertoires with fewer than 30,000 or more than 120,000 public chains were left out of co-occurrence clustering, as were about five repertoires with anomalous nucleotide sharing. This is the immuneACCESS table as TCRdb keeps it, with only in-frame sequences that have V and J called. A part of the clones is gone; compared with another copy, unresolved V genes explain less than half, and the rest is unexplained. V and J calls and clone size are those listed in that table; D and trimming were worked out from the DNA. Present in this sample are around 70,000 clones, around 80% of which were seen just once. 12% of the sample is taken by the ten largest.

The cohort was made up of approximately 700 healthy bone marrow donors. At the time of sampling, all cohort members were nominally healthy, though unrecorded immune exposures were likely present. The donor was CMV seropositive and was included in the group of 250 to 350 seropositive cohort members. Every donor gave a peripheral blood sample, and the peripheral blood mononuclear cells from that sample were used for TCR beta sequencing. Genomic DNA was extracted from the blood cell samples with the Qiagen DNeasy Blood Extraction Kit. This specimen comes from a study of cytomegalovirus exposure and HLA in healthy donors (dated by TCRdb to 2016 to 2017). Looking at the study overall: An earlier analysis of approximately 640 of the donors reported about 250 Gb of sequence data and around 120 million unique TCR beta sequences from about 200 million T cells. An earlier analysis of several hundred of the donors applied high-throughput TCR beta sequencing to assess whether each TCR beta V gene segment acted as functional or pseudogenic. The number of typed donors differed by locus: about 620-640 for A, B, C, DRB1 and DQB1; approximately 520 for DQA1; 606 for DPA1; and approximately 450 for DPB1. A later genetic analysis used genome-wide SNP genotypes for about three fifths of the 666 donors, treating that subset as a discovery cohort. In the later analysis, no new phenotypic data were used to find candidate immune exposures; instead, reliance was placed on TCR beta sequences and their occurrence across donors. Alongside the repertoire data, information on donor age, sex, ethnicity and CMV serostatus was compiled. Roughly 5 DR-DQ haplotypes were handled as single units for association and clustering, since linkage in the cohort was strong. All discovery cohort repertoires had been generated using a single sequencing platform. A later analysis re-examined previously published TCR beta repertoires from more than 650 donors and added high-resolution HLA genotyping to investigate patterns of TCR occurrence. Class I and class II HLA loci were covered by the typing at four-digit resolution. Along with the approximately 650-subject first cohort, a separate validation cohort of about 110 different subjects was used. Approximately 330 gigabases of sequencing data and approximately 91 million unique TCR sequences made up an early release that covered around 640 HLA-typed donors. The study was designed to test whether signatures of past pathogen exposure could be identified by cataloging public T cell receptors. To predict cytomegalovirus infection status, the study brought together high-throughput TCR immunosequencing, statistical association of individual TCRs with disease status, and machine learning. The T cell repertoires of under 750 subjects were profiled by immunosequencing and related to cytomegalovirus serostatus. Of the approximately 370 genotyped donors, 75% to 85% were placed in the genetic ancestry cluster associated with self-reported Caucasian donors. Among around 400 genotyped donors of the cohort, an average of approximately 240,000 unique TCR beta nucleotide sequences was sequenced per donor, of which roughly 18% were non-productive.

Looking up the germline V gene yields CDR1 SGHRS and CDR2 YFSETQ. Deletion took 4 bases off V and 6 bases off J, with a span of 11 bases between the germline ends. The CDR3 spans 13 residues, from the cysteine through the phenylalanine. CDR3 DNA only is kept here, 39 bases in frame from base 1. Broad study findings and their caveats: An earlier analysis of approximately 500 of the donors showed that most TCR beta V segments appeared in productive rearrangements either about 90% or about 30% of the time, which broadly matched IMGT annotations. Immune exposure information for the cohort was limited to CMV serostatus. In a later genetic analysis, fewer N-insertions in productive TCRs were reported among donors in an Asian-associated ancestry cluster than the 666-donor mean. Strong co-occurrence of HLA alleles, especially DR and DQ, made assigning TCR associations to individual alleles difficult. A total of 164 TCR beta chains were listed by the study as associated with cytomegalovirus. Across donors, most TCR sequences were observed very rarely, whereas some public TCRs were present in many individuals. It was suggested by the authors that the approach could potentially be generalized to other disease states and immunological phenotypes. About 17 rarely observed V segments, including chromosome 9 orphons, were excluded from the earlier analysis of about 610 of the donors because counts were too low. The classifier was reported to diagnose cytomegalovirus status with high specificity and sensitivity in both the original cohort and the validation cohort. Correlated functional status among segregating V segments might be attributable to linkage disequilibrium, but an unknown experimental factor could not be ruled out. A further reported finding was that TCR beta sequences accurately predicted the HLA-A and HLA-B alleles for most subjects in the first cohort. Because the 87-base-pair reads could not distinguish some IMGT-functional V segments, including TRBV6-2 and TRBV6-3, those segments were excluded. An association between a missense DCLRE1C variant and V-gene and J-gene trimming of TCR beta chains was found in a later genetic analysis and replicated in an independent cohort. In this cohort, only TCR beta chains were sequenced, and detectable features were limited by the absence of alpha or paired-chain data. In a later analysis, several top co-occurrence clusters were reported to appear linked to parvovirus B19, influenza, CMV and Epstein-Barr virus. The sequencing pipeline was judged likely to have produced a cluster of highly shared sequence variants as a technical artifact. In a later analysis, TCR association rates were found to vary across HLA loci, with the most associated TCRs seen for DRB1 alleles and the fewest for HLA-C alleles. In a later analysis, HLA-associated TCR beta chains showed more clonal expansion and lower generation probabilities than non-associated chains that were equally common. HLA typing was unavailable for some donors at each locus, so association tests used only the typed subset. In vitro tests confirmed that a few of the cytomegalovirus-associated TCR beta chains recognize cytomegalovirus antigens. At a false discovery rate of 0.05, a later analysis linked about 17,000 TCR beta sequences to specific HLA alleles. In a later analysis, most CMV-associated TCR beta chains were found to appear HLA-restricted, with HLA associations seemingly driven largely by CMV exposure. Roughly uniform sequencing depth across donors was assumed in presence/absence analyses, although this assumption may not hold.

The chain is assembled from TRBV5-1 and TRBJ2-1, and the D gene may be TRBD1, 6 bases matching. The TCR sequence derives from a male donor in good health and CMV-seropositive. Material: PBMCs. The encoded CDR3 is CASSGTGSNEQFF. The DNA sequence is given as TGCGCCAGCAGCGGCACAGGGTCCAATGAGCAGTTCTTC.